The T cell receptor beta chain described here comes from a study of cytomegalovirus exposure and HLA in healthy donors listed by TCRdb under 2017. Study-level background: An earlier analysis of some 550 of the donors reported about 250 Gb of sequence data and some 100 million unique TCR beta sequences from about 179 million T cells. Typing coverage varied by locus: about 620-630 donors for A, B, C, DRB1 and DQB1; 522 for DQA1; approximately 570 for DPA1; approximately 450 for DPB1. A later analysis re-analyzed previously published TCR beta repertoires from 660 or so donors and added high-resolution HLA genotyping to study TCR occurrence patterns. Using immunosequencing, the study profiled T cell repertoires from 500 to 800 subjects and related those repertoires to cytomegalovirus serostatus. Donor age, sex, ethnicity and CMV serostatus were compiled alongside the repertoire data. Among 398 genotyped donors of the cohort, an average of about 240,000 unique TCR beta nucleotide sequences were sequenced per donor, 15% to 20% of them non-productive. The genetic ancestry cluster associated with self-reported Caucasian donors included around 76% of the 300 to 400 genotyped donors. Class I and class II HLA loci were covered by the typing at four-digit resolution. All discovery cohort repertoires had been generated using a single sequencing platform. To decide whether each TCR beta V gene segment behaved as functional or pseudogenic, an earlier analysis of some 600 of the donors relied on high-throughput TCR beta sequencing. The study combined high-throughput TCR immunosequencing, statistical association of individual TCRs with disease status, and machine learning to predict cytomegalovirus infection status. Approximately 300 gigabases of sequencing data and roughly 81 million unique TCR sequences made up an early release that covered fewer than 650 HLA-typed donors. A later genetic analysis took genome-wide SNP genotypes for about 65% of the 666 donors and used that subset as a discovery cohort. Roughly five DR-DQ haplotypes were handled as single units for association and clustering because linkage in the cohort was strong. The aim of the study was to test whether cataloging public T cell receptors could identify signatures of past pathogen exposure. A separate validation cohort of 100 to 150 different subjects was used in addition to the approximately 670-subject first cohort. The later analysis used no new phenotypic data to find candidate immune exposures, relying instead on TCR beta sequences and their occurrence across donors. Beyond this particular receptor, the publication reports: The study listed 150 to 200 TCR beta chains as associated with cytomegalovirus. Specific HLA alleles were associated with 15,000 to 20,000 TCR beta sequences at a false discovery rate of 0.05 in a later analysis. A further reported finding was that TCR beta sequences accurately predicted the HLA-A and HLA-B alleles for most subjects in the first cohort. A later genetic analysis associated a missense DCLRE1C variant with V-gene and J-gene trimming of TCR beta chains, and an independent cohort replicated the association. A later analysis reported that several top co-occurrence clusters appeared linked to parvovirus B19, influenza, CMV and Epstein-Barr virus. Most TCR sequences were seen in very few donors, while some public TCRs were found in many individuals. The 87-base-pair reads could not distinguish some IMGT-functional V segments, including TRBV6-2 and TRBV6-3, so those segments were excluded. Roughly uniform sequencing depth across donors was assumed in presence/absence analyses, although this assumption may not hold. Because counts were too low, about 18 rarely observed V segments, including chromosome 9 orphons, were left out of the earlier analysis of 500 to 650 of the donors. In a later analysis, most CMV-associated TCR beta chains were found to appear HLA-restricted, with HLA associations seemingly driven largely by CMV exposure. Assigning TCR associations to individual alleles was difficult when HLA alleles, especially DR and DQ, strongly co-occurred. In a later analysis, TCR association rates were found to vary across HLA loci, with the most associated TCRs seen for DRB1 alleles and the fewest for HLA-C alleles. Because some donors lacked HLA typing at each locus, the association tests relied only on the typed subset. The classifier was reported to diagnose cytomegalovirus status with high specificity and sensitivity in both the original cohort and the validation cohort. A later analysis found that HLA-associated TCR beta chains were more clonally expanded and had lower generation probabilities than equally common non-associated chains. For the cohort, immune exposure information was limited to CMV serostatus. In an earlier analysis of around 500 of the donors, most TCR beta V segments appeared in productive rearrangements about 90% or about 30% of the time, broadly matching IMGT annotations. The authors suggested that the approach could potentially be generalized to other disease states and immunological phenotypes. Linkage disequilibrium might explain the correlated functional status among segregating V segments, but an unknown experimental factor could not be excluded. In this cohort, only TCR beta chains were sequenced, and detectable features were limited by the absence of alpha or paired-chain data. Compared with the roughly 670-donor mean, donors in an Asian-associated ancestry cluster had fewer N-insertions in productive TCRs, according to a later genetic analysis. A cluster of highly shared sequence variants was judged likely to represent a technical artifact of the sequencing pipeline. A few of the identified cytomegalovirus-associated TCR beta chains were confirmed in vitro to be specific for cytomegalovirus antigens.

Details on this clone: This receptor's antigen is unknown. No qualities accompany the bases; no much larger clone lies one base away.

The germline V gene (reference sequence) provides CDR1 SEHNR and CDR2 FQNEAQ. From the cysteine up to the phenylalanine, the CDR3 has a length of 14 residues. Only the CDR3 part of the read is kept: 42 bases, read in frame from the first base. Trimming costs V 5 bases and J 9 bases, and their ends lie 14 bases apart. The cohort consisted of 650 to 850 healthy bone marrow donors. Cohort members were all nominally healthy when sampled, although unrecorded immune exposures were likely present. The donor tested CMV seropositive and was one of the 289 seropositive cohort members. A peripheral blood sample was collected from each donor, and TCR beta sequencing was performed on peripheral blood mononuclear cells. Genomic DNA extraction from the blood cell samples was performed with the Qiagen DNeasy Blood Extraction Kit. The method behind the library was the immunoSEQ multiplex PCR assay. A mixture of 60 forward primers for TCR Vbeta segments and 13 reverse primers for TCR Jbeta segments was used in the multiplex PCR. Amplification of the CDR3 region of rearranged TCR beta genes was performed with a multiplex PCR assay on genomic DNA. Amplified TCR beta libraries were sequenced as 87-base-pair reads on the Illumina HiSeq System. Concerning the study's data processing: A later analysis counted around 72 million unique TCR beta chains across the 640 or so repertoires, and around 12 million of these chains were shared by at least two donors. Raw reads were error-corrected and collapsed into unique sequences by a nearest-neighbor algorithm in which closely related sequences were merged to remove PCR and sequencing errors. Alignment of CDR3 sequences to IMGT reference sequences was used to assign V, D and J gene segments. For a sequence to be retained, a match of at least six nucleotides to both a V gene segment and a J gene segment was required. Rearrangements were called productive when the CDR3 lacked stop codons and stayed in frame with V and J; all others were non-productive. Following IMGT convention, CDR3 was defined as the stretch from the second conserved V-encoded cysteine to the conserved J-encoded phenylalanine. The earlier analysis of some 600 of the donors excluded sequences that lacked an unambiguous match to a single V gene segment. In an earlier analysis of a few hundred of the donors, V segments were called functional above 56.7% productive rearrangements and were called segregating when the between-donor standard deviation exceeded 5%. To diagnose cytomegalovirus status from the catalog of TCR beta chain sequences, a statistical classification framework was built. V and J gene assignment, in a later analysis, came from comparing TCR nucleotide sequences with IMGT/GENE-DB human TR gene sequences. In a later analysis, CDR3 sequences and most-parsimonious VDJ recombination scenarios were assigned using the TCRdist pipeline. In a later analysis, each TCR beta chain was defined by its CDR3 amino acid sequence together with its V-gene family, and reads without a unique V-gene family were excluded. To address suspected cross-contamination and a sequencing artifact, a later analysis removed 592 highly shared, low-generation-probability nucleotide sequences. A later analysis calculated a clonal expansion index for each public chain from normalized within-repertoire ranks of inferred template counts. In a later analysis, generation probabilities were computed with a VDJ recombination model fitted to out-of-frame rearrangements, and the resulting probabilities were checked against IGoR. In a later analysis, TCR-TCR, TCR-HLA and TCR-CMV co-occurrence was scored with hypergeometric tests, and a repertoire-size bias correction was applied to TCR pairs. False discovery rates were estimated in a later analysis by permuting HLA or CMV assignments 20 times. A later analysis grouped co-occurring TCRs with DBSCAN, adding TCRdist sequence similarity when clustering within HLA-allele-positive subsets. For co-occurrence clustering, repertoires with fewer than 30,000 or more than 120,000 public chains were excluded, along with five repertoires with anomalous nucleotide sharing. TCRdb stores this immuneACCESS table with in-frame sequences only. Part of the clones is absent; in the studies checked, under half of the shortfall reflects unresolved V genes, and no reason is known for the rest. D and trimming come from the DNA, and the V and J calls and clone size come from that table. For this sample the table gives 150,000 to 200,000 clones, of which about 85% were detected only once. The top ten clonotypes cover roughly 1.4% of the sample.

Sequenced sample: PBMCs. This sequence originates from a man in his fifties or sixties in good health and CMV-seropositive. The chain is assembled from TRBV7-9 and TRBJ1-6; TRBD1 could be the D gene, as 6 bases match. The DNA sequence is as follows: TGTGCCAGCAGCGAACAGGGAATTGGTTCACCCCTCCACTTT. This codes for CASSEQGIGSPLHF.